These 32 T cell receptor beta chains came from one sample sequenced in a study of blood T cell repertoires in COVID-19. Sequenced by immunoSEQ multiplex PCR; TCRdb stores in-frame clones only, minus some. This sample carries 220,000 or so clones, 85% of them seen once, and the ten largest clones take around 3%. Input material: peripheral blood. These receptors came from a man over 45 who had recovered from COVID-19.

This clone turned up a few times. The chain uses TRBV5-1 and TRBJ1-1; unclear D gene. The CDR3 runs 14 residues. CDR1 and CDR2 from the germline V gene are SGHRS and YFSETQ. V was cut by 0 bases and J by 0 bases, with 6 bases left in between. Here the CDR3 DNA reads TGCGCCAGCAGCTTGGTTCAGTTGAACACTGAAGCTTTCTTT. It is translated as CASSLVQLNTEAFF.

The V gene is TRBV10-3, the J gene TRBJ1-5; D not certain. The germline V gene encodes CDR1 ENHRY and CDR2 SYGVKD. The CDR3 length is 14 residues. Trimming removed 4 bases from V and 0 bases from J, with 7 bases in between. The CDR3 sequence is CAISGQYSNQPQHF. The CDR3 nucleotides are TGTGCCATCAGTGGGCAGTATAGCAATCAGCCCCAGCATTTT.

The CDR3 DNA follows: TGTGCCAGCAGTTGGGGGACAGGGATAGGAAACACCATATATTTT. Its translation: CASSWGTGIGNTIYF. The V gene is TRBV6-1, the J gene TRBJ1-3; 9 nucleotides line up with TRBD1. Germline trimming cut 5 bases from V and 4 bases from J; bases unmatched to any gene: 6. The CDR3 runs to 15 residues. Germline V gene lookup returns CDR1 MNHNS and CDR2 SASEGT.

J is TRBJ1-4 and V is TRBV5-1; D uncertain. The CDR3 runs 16 residues. The germline V gene has CDR1 SGHRS and CDR2 YFSETQ. Trimming stripped 0 bases from V and 0 bases from J, with 9 bases between. The CDR3 DNA is TGCGCCAGCAGCTTGGGCCAGTCTGCAACTAATGAAAAACTGTTTTTT. As protein: CASSLGQSATNEKLFF.

The chain has TRBV13 and TRBJ2-2, with unresolved D. CDR1 and CDR2 (germline): PRHDT, FYEKMQ (reference sequence). There are 15 residues in the CDR3. V was shortened by 5 bases and J by 2 bases, with 12 bases between the two germline ends. Here the CDR3 reads CASSPPLENTGELFF. Written as DNA, the CDR3 is TGTGCCAGCAGCCCACCCCTAGAAAACACCGGGGAGCTGTTTTTT.

The chain recombines TRBV6-5 with TRBJ2-1; TRBD1 agrees at 7 bases. The J segment lost 4 bases and the V segment lost 2 bases, leaving 5 bases of the junction unmatched. This CDR3 comprises 15 residues. The germline CDR1 and CDR2 sequences are MNHEY and SVGAGI. CDR3 loop: CASSYTGQLYNEQFF. The CDR3 DNA is TGTGCCAGCAGTTACACGGGACAGCTATACAATGAGCAGTTCTTC.

V usage is TRBV29-1 and J usage is TRBJ2-3; 7 bases agree with TRBD2. The germline CDR1 and CDR2 sequences are SQVTM and ANQGSEA. The CDR3 length is 14 residues. The trim removed 1 base at V and 3 bases at J, leaving 4 bases unmatched. CDR3 sequence reads: CSVEGLAPTDTQYF. For the CDR3, the DNA is TGCAGCGTTGAAGGACTAGCCCCGACAGATACGCAGTATTTT.

V is TRBV10-3 and J is TRBJ2-3; 8 nucleotides match TRBD2. This CDR3 comprises 14 residues. The trim removed 9 bases at V and 0 bases at J, leaving 5 bases unmatched. Germline lookup yields CDR1 ENHRY and CDR2 SYGVKD. For the CDR3, the DNA is TGTGCCATTAAGCGGGAGTCGAGCACAGATACGCAGTATTTT. Translated, it gives CAIKRESSTDTQYF.

The chain joins TRBV6-6 to TRBJ1-3; unclear D gene. Germline V gives CDR1 MNHNY, CDR2 SVGAGI (reference sequence). Trimming removed 2 bases from V and 4 bases from J, with 9 bases in between. The CDR3 loop spans 14 amino acids. The CDR3 spells CASSYLTSGNTIYF. DNA of the CDR3: TGTGCCAGCAGTTACCTGACAAGCGGAAACACCATATATTTT.

The J gene is TRBJ2-1, the V gene TRBV6-6; 13 bases line up with TRBD2. The CDR3 spans 16 residues. J lost 6 bases, V lost 2 bases, and 4 bases had no gene match. The germline V gene encodes CDR1 MNHNY and CDR2 SVGAGI (reference sequence). The CDR3 DNA follows: TGTGCCAGCAGTTACCCCACTAGCGGGAGGGCCAATGAGCAGTTCTTC. Translated: CASSYPTSGRANEQFF.

The chain has TRBV5-1 and TRBJ2-2; a weak D match, TRBD2 (5 bases). Trimming left V 3 bases short and J 1 base short, with 13 bases between. The CDR3 contains 16 residues. CDR1 and CDR2 (germline): SGHRS, YFSETQ. CDR3: CASSSTRSGNTGELFF. The CDR3 region has the DNA TGCGCCAGCAGCTCTACTAGATCGGGGAACACCGGGGAGCTGTTTTTT. The whole variable domain, remainder taken from reference TRBV5-1 and TRBJ2-2, is KAGVTQTPRYLIKTRGQQVTLSCSPISGHRSVSWYQQTPGQGLQFLFEYFSETQRNKGNFPGRFSGRQFSNSRSEMNVSTLELGDSALYLCASSSTRSGNTGELFFGEGSRLTVL.

The chain recombines TRBV19 with TRBJ1-4; D ambiguous. Trimming left V 3 bases short and J 5 bases short, with 13 bases between. CDR1 is LNHDA, CDR2 SQIVND, per germline (reference sequence). CDR3 length: 15 residues. CDR3 nucleotides: TGTGCCAGTAGTATTGGAGGGCCGTTCAATGAAAAACTGTTTTTT. Translated: CASSIGGPFNEKLFF.

The chain has TRBV6-5 and TRBJ2-5; 9 bases align to TRBD2. The CDR3 has 15 residues. The J segment lost 5 bases and the V segment lost 6 bases, leaving 10 bases of the junction unmatched. CDR1 and CDR2 from the germline V gene are MNHEY and SVGAGI. DNA of the CDR3: TGTGCCAGCAGCCCCGGACTAGCGTGGAGTGAGACCCAGTACTTC. Translating it yields CASSPGLAWSETQYF.

About this clone: The same CDR3 can be traced to other DNA sequences in this sample. The CDR3 DNA sequence: TGTGCCAGCTCACCCCTGGACAGCTACTCTGGAAACACCATATATTTT. Its translation is CASSPLDSYSGNTIYF. The V and J genes are TRBV18 and TRBJ1-3, with a possible D match to TRBD1 (6 bases). This CDR3 comprises 16 residues. V shed 3 bases and J shed 0 bases, with 12 bases lying between them. CDR1 and CDR2 (germline): KGHSH, LQKENI.

The rearrangement uses TRBV27 and TRBJ2-7; a weak D match, TRBD2 (5 bases). The CDR3 has 14 amino acids. With 5 bases removed from V and 0 bases from J, the gap between germline ends came to 11 bases. Germline CDR1 is MNHEY and CDR2 is SMNVEV (reference sequence). This CDR3 reads CASSPFRGSYEQYF. DNA of the CDR3: TGTGCCAGCAGTCCCTTCCGGGGCTCCTACGAGCAGTACTTC.

The CDR3 DNA reads as TGTGCCATCTCCGGGCGGGAGAGGGAGACCCAGTACTTC. The encoded protein is CAISGRERETQYF. V and J are TRBV10-3 and TRBJ2-5; 7 nucleotides agree with TRBD2. Germline values: CDR1 ENHRY, CDR2 SYGVKD. V was clipped by 8 bases and J by 5 bases; unmatched bases: 8. The CDR3 loop spans 13 amino acids.

The chain is built from TRBV6-6 and TRBJ2-7, with 8 bases matching TRBD1. Germline V gene sequence: CDR1 MNHNY, CDR2 SVGAGI (reference sequence). Unmatched junction bases numbered 10, after V lost 5 bases and J lost 7 bases. The CDR3 covers 14 residues. The CDR3 DNA follows: TGTGCCAGCAGTCGGGGACAGGAACCCCGGGAGCAGTACTTC. Its translation is CASSRGQEPREQYF.

The chain joins TRBV6-1 to TRBJ2-6; D is perhaps TRBD1 (5 bases). The germline CDR1 and CDR2 sequences are MNHNS and SASEGT. The CDR3 has 15 amino acids. V was pared by 2 bases and J by 4 bases, with 9 bases between. The DNA of the CDR3 is TGTGCCAGCAGTGAATGGGGCCCCGGGGCCAACGTCCTGACTTTC. Encoded protein: CASSEWGPGANVLTF.

The V gene is TRBV27, the J gene TRBJ2-7; possibly TRBD2 for D (5 bases). With 4 bases removed from V and 4 bases from J, the gap between germline ends came to 11 bases. CDR3 length: 13 amino acids. Per germline, CDR1 MNHEY and CDR2 SMNVEV (reference sequence). The CDR3 DNA reads TGTGCCAGCAGTTACGGGGTCGGGTACGAGCAGTACTTC. Translated, it gives CASSYGVGYEQYF.

This chain uses TRBV3-1 (or the pseudogene TRBV3-2) with TRBJ1-2; no reliable D call. V was trimmed by 4 bases and J by 1 base, leaving 13 bases between them. The CDR3 length is 15 residues. CDR1 and CDR2 (germline): LGHDT, YNNKEL (reference sequence). CDR3 loop: CASSPNGVSNYGYTF. The DNA of the CDR3 is TGTGCCAGCAGCCCGAATGGAGTGAGTAACTATGGCTACACCTTC.

CDR3 in amino acids: CASSLGQTSGRVETQYF. As DNA, the CDR3 is TGTGCCAGCAGCTTAGGCCAGACTAGCGGGAGGGTTGAGACCCAGTACTTC. The chain carries TRBV7-9 and TRBJ2-5; 14 bases agree with TRBD2. The CDR3 runs 17 residues. The germline V gene encodes CDR1 SEHNR and CDR2 FQNEAQ (reference sequence). J gave up 5 bases and V 1 base, and 6 bases lay outside the gene matches.

This chain joins TRBV7-2 and TRBJ1-6; D unresolved. V gave up 7 bases and J gave up 0 bases, with 10 bases separating them. The CDR3 is made up of 15 amino acids. The germline V gene encodes CDR1 SGHTA and CDR2 FQGNSA. CDR3 DNA: TGTGCCAGCAACCCAAGGAGCTCCTATAATTCACCCCTCCACTTT. Protein sequence: CASNPRSSYNSPLHF.

The V call is TRBV23-1, the J call TRBJ2-7, with D possibly matching TRBD1 (7 bases). TRBV23-1 is an open reading frame whose function is uncertain. The CDR3 covers 15 residues. Trimming shortened V by 0 bases and J by 7 bases, and 16 bases separated the two germline ends. CDR3 in DNA: TGCGCCAGCAGTCAATCCGCAGGGGGGAAATCGGAGCAGTACTTC. Protein: CASSQSAGGKSEQYF.

This clone appeared a single time. V gene TRBV19 combines with J gene TRBJ1-1; 7 bases fit TRBD1. Germline lookup yields CDR1 LNHDA and CDR2 SQIVND (reference sequence). V gave up 3 bases and J gave up 3 bases; unmatched junction bases: 10. The CDR3 spans 16 residues. CDR3 bases: TGTGCCAGTAGTATGGTAGGGGGCCCGGGTCACACTGAAGCTTTCTTT. Translating gives CASSMVGGPGHTEAFF.

The genes are TRBV30 and TRBJ2-3, with 12 nucleotides matching TRBD2. This CDR3 has 16 residues. V shed 2 bases and J 2 bases; nucleotides not matched to a gene: 5. Germline V gene data show CDR1 as GTSNPN and CDR2 as SVGIG (reference sequence). The CDR3 nucleotides are TGTGCCTGGAGTCTAGCGGGAGGGGGTAACACAGATACGCAGTATTTT. Translated: CAWSLAGGGNTDTQYF.

The rearrangement joins TRBV6-2 or TRBV6-3 to TRBJ1-1; possible D gene TRBD1, 5 bases. The CDR3 contains 15 residues. V gave up 4 bases and J gave up 3 bases, with 15 bases separating them. The germline V gene has CDR1 MNHEY and CDR2 SVGEGT. The CDR3 DNA reads as TGTGCCAGCAGTTGGCGGACACCCCTTCACACTGAAGCTTTCTTT. Amino acids: CASSWRTPLHTEAFF.

The chain employs TRBV19 and TRBJ2-2, with D perhaps matching TRBD2 (6 bases). The CDR3 runs to 15 residues. The ends were cut back, 3 bases at V and 1 base at J, with 9 bases in the middle. Germline V lookup: CDR1 LNHDA, CDR2 SQIVND (reference sequence). CDR3 residues: CASSIGTVNTGELFF. DNA for the CDR3: TGTGCCAGTAGTATCGGGACTGTGAACACCGGGGAGCTGTTTTTT.

The gene calls are TRBV7-6 and TRBJ2-1, with D hard to call. V lost 1 base and J 0 bases, leaving 13 bases between the germline ends. CDR1 is SGHVS and CDR2 is FNYEAQ in the germline V gene. The CDR3 totals 17 residues. The CDR3, as DNA: TGTGCCAGCAGCTTAGAAGTTCCCGCAGGCTCCTACAATGAGCAGTTCTTC. Its protein product is CASSLEVPAGSYNEQFF.

This sequence joins TRBV2 and TRBJ2-3; TRBD1 agrees at 7 bases. With 1 base clipped from V and 4 bases from J, the junction kept 2 bases outside the gene matches. Per germline, CDR1 SNHLY and CDR2 FYNNEI. The CDR3 consists of 14 residues. CDR3 coding DNA: TGTGCCAGCAGTGAAGGGCAGGGGGCAGATACGCAGTATTTT. It codes for CASSEGQGADTQYF. The full variable domain, rest sourced from reference TRBV2 and TRBJ2-3, is EPEVTQTPSHQVTQMGQEVILRCVPISNHLYFYWYRQILGQKVEFLVSFYNNEISEKSEIFDDQFSVERPDGSNFTLKIRSTKLEDSAMYFCASSEGQGADTQYFGPGTRLTVL.

The gene calls are TRBV15 and TRBJ1-5; D call uncertain. Germline V gene sequence: CDR1 LNHNV, CDR2 YYDKDF (reference sequence). The CDR3 extends over 14 amino acids. V shed 1 base and J shed 7 bases, with 11 bases lying between them. The CDR3 region is CATSRGGFGQPQHF. CDR3 nucleotide sequence: TGTGCCACCAGCAGAGGAGGGTTTGGACAGCCCCAGCATTTT. The whole variable domain, remainder taken from reference TRBV15 and TRBJ1-5, is DAMVIQNPRYQVTQFGKPVTLSCSQTLNHNVMYWYQQKSSQAPKLLFHYYDKDFNNEADTPDNFQSRRPNTSFCFLDIRSPGLGDTAMYLCATSRGGFGQPQHFGDGTRLSIL.

The rearrangement links TRBV7-6 to TRBJ2-1; tentatively, D is TRBD2 (6 bases). Trimming left V 1 base short and J 3 bases short, with 13 bases between. Germline V gene sequence: CDR1 SGHVS, CDR2 FNYEAQ. The CDR3 runs 16 residues. The CDR3 bases are TGTGCCAGCAGCTTAGGGGTCGGGAGACGCTACAATGAGCAGTTCTTC. It encodes CASSLGVGRRYNEQFF.

The chain employs TRBV5-1 and TRBJ1-1; 9 bases align to TRBD1. The junction had 13 bases not matched to a gene; V was cut back by 4 bases and J by 3 bases. The CDR3 covers 17 residues. Looked up from germline, CDR1 is SGHRS and CDR2 is YFSETQ. CDR3 sequence: CASSPRGQGLGYTEAFF. CDR3 DNA: TGCGCCAGCAGCCCTCGTGGACAGGGGTTAGGGTACACTGAAGCTTTCTTT.